The clone carrying this TCR beta chain was seen repeatedly, ten times or more. The data were produced by immunoSEQ multiplex PCR, yet TCRdb's version contains in-frame clones alone and is incomplete. The sample consists of hundreds of thousands of clones, 79% of them appearing once. This entry is derived from a study of shared clonotypes between healthy human individuals. Healthy HIV-negative adults with no recent acute infections or vaccinations were recruited as donors. Germline V gene data show CDR1 as LGHNA and CDR2 as YNFKEQ. The CDR3 totals 15 residues. The V end was cut by 1 base, the J end by 4 bases, with 12 bases between.

The TCR sequence derives from a middle-aged woman in good health. Some clones in this sample may be carry-over from other donors' samples. Sequencing was carried out using PBMCs. J is TRBJ2-3 and V is TRBV4-2, with D possibly matching TRBD1 (6 bases). DNA for the CDR3: TGTGCCAGCAGCCAAGGGGGGCAGGGCTCAGATACGCAGTATTTT. It yields the protein CASSQGGQGSDTQYF.